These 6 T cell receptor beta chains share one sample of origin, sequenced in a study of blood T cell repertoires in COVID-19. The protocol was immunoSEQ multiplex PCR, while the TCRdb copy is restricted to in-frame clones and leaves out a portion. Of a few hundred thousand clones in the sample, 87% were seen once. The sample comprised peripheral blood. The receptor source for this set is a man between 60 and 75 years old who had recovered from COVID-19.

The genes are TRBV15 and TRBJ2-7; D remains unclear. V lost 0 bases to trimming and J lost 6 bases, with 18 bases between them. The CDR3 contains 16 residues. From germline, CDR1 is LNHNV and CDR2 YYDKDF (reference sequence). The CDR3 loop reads CATSRDLGSTHLEQYF. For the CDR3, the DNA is TGTGCCACCAGCAGAGATCTGGGCAGCACCCATCTCGAGCAGTACTTC.

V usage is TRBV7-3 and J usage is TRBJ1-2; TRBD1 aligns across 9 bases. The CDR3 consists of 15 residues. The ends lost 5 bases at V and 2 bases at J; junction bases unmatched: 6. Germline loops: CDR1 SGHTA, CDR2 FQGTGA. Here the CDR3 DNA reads TGTGCCAGCAGCCCCGGACAGGGGACGAACTATGGCTACACCTTC. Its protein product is CASSPGQGTNYGYTF.

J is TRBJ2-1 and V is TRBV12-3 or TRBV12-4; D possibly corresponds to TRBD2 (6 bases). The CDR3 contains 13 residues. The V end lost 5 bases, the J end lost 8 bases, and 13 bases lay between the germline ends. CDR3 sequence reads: CASSPRWRDEQFF. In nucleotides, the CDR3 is TGTGCCAGCAGTCCCCGTTGGAGGGATGAGCAGTTCTTC.

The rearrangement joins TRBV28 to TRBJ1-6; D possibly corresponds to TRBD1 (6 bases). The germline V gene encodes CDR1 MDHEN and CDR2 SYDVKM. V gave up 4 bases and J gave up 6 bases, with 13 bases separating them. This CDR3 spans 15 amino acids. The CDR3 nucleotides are TGTGCCAGCAGTTCCGAGAGACAGGCTAATTCACCCCTCCACTTT. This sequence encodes CASSSERQANSPLHF.

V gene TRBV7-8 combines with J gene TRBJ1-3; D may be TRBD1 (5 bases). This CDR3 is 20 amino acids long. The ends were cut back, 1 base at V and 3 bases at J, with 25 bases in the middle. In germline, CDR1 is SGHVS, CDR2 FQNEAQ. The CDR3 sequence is CASSLGVRGVRGVDGNTIYF. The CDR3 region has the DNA TGTGCCAGCAGCTTAGGGGTCCGAGGAGTACGGGGGGTAGATGGAAACACCATATATTTT.

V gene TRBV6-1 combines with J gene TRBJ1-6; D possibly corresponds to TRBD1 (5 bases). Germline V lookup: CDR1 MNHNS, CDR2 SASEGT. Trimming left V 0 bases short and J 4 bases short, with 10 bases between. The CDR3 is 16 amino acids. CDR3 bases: TGTGCCAGCAGTGAAGCTCTGGGGGGATATAATTCACCCCTCCACTTT. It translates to CASSEALGGYNSPLHF.